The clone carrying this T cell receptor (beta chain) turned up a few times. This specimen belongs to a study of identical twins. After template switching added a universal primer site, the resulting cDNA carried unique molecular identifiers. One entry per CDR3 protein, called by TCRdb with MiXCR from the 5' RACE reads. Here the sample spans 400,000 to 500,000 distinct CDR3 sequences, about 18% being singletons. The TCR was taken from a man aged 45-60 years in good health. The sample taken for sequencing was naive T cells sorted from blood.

CDR3 sequence reads: CASSSSPGQLEQYF. Here the CDR3 DNA reads TGTGCCAGCAGCTCATCTCCGGGACAACTGGAGCAGTACTTC. The V gene is TRBV7-8, the J gene TRBJ2-7, with a weak D call TRBD1 (6 bases). Per germline, CDR1 SGHVS and CDR2 FQNEAQ. The CDR3 is 14 amino acids. Trimming stripped 4 bases from V and 7 bases from J, with 17 bases between. Full variable domain (rest looked up from reference TRBV7-8 and TRBJ2-7): GAGVSQSPRYKVAKRGQDVALRCDPISGHVSLFWYQQALGQGPEFLTYFQNEAQLDKSGLPSDRFFAERPEGSVSTLKIQRTQQEDSAVYLCASSSSPGQLEQYFGPGTRLTVT.